This TCR beta chain was documented in a study of T cells in localized non-small cell lung cancer. Whole-study findings and limits: Median detection of top 100 tumor clones in adjacent lung was 57 clones. Uninvolved adjacent lung showed the highest T cell clonality, exceeding tumor.

Comments on this clone: Its antigen is unknown.

Sequenced by immunoSEQ multiplex PCR; TCRdb stores in-frame clones only, minus some. This table has around 2,800 clones, around 20% appearing once. Lung tissue at least 2 cm from the tumor margin was confirmed free of atypia. The sample in question was normal lung tissue next to the tumor, obtained before any cancer treatment. This clonotype was obtained from a woman aged 35-70 years with stage I lung adenocarcinoma.

This chain's CDR3 is CASGQGSDPGELFF. The CDR3 DNA reads TGCGCCAGCGGCCAGGGATCGGACCCCGGGGAGCTGTTTTTT. The chain recombines TRBV23-1 with TRBJ2-2; tentative D call: TRBD1 (5 bases). TRBV23-1 is sorted into the ORF group, with uncertain function. The CDR3 is made up of 14 amino acids. The V and J ends lost 8 bases and 6 bases respectively, with 16 bases between them.